This TCR beta chain was obtained from a study of cytomegalovirus exposure and HLA in healthy donors. Notes on the study in general: Cytomegalovirus status was reportedly diagnosed by the classifier with high sensitivity and specificity. Judged likely to be a sequencing artifact was a cluster of highly shared sequence variants. A later analysis linked a missense variant in DCLRE1C to the trimming of TCR beta V and J genes.

Remarks on this clone: Its antigen is not identified.

The V gene's germline CDR1 is MNHEY and CDR2 SVGAGI. V dropped 5 bases and J dropped 1 base, with 8 bases sitting between them. This CDR3 is built from 13 residues. The PCR was carried out with 60 Vbeta primers and 13 Jbeta primers. Measured with immunoSEQ multiplex PCR; TCRdb has only the in-frame clones, and not every one. The data hold about 120,000 clones, with roughly 65% observed a single time. The origin of this receptor is a man aged 40-49 years in good health and CMV-seropositive. This chain uses TRBV6-5 with TRBJ1-1; D may be TRBD1 (5 bases). Material: PBMCs. DNA for the CDR3: TGTGCCAGCAGTGCTACAGGGAACACTGAAGCTTTCTTT. Protein: CASSATGNTEAFF.